This T cell receptor (beta chain) derives from a study of blood T cell repertoires in COVID-19 (TCRdb year 2020). About the investigation overall: Samples from collaborators originated in the United States, Italy and Spain and spanned both the acute and convalescent phases of COVID-19. Samples came from the ongoing ImmuneRACE study (first 160 participants) plus 1,254 subjects from 6 global collaborators. A de-identified subject ID, COVID-19 status, age in years and sex were almost always included in the sample metadata. Where HLA class I and class II types were available, the types were taken from metadata supplied by the sample provider, not from assay-based typing. The prospective study material was composed of cDNA or gDNA derived from T cells, B-cell-depleted T cells, or PBMCs. A freely available public database, intended as a resource for researchers studying the immune response to SARS-CoV-2, is where the repertoires were released. Deeply sampled blood TCRbeta repertoires from subjects exposed to, actively infected with, or recovered from COVID-19 were included in the dataset. Broader findings and caveats from the paper: The quantity of clinical and demographic metadata differed by source and by participant and was supplied without curation.

Participants in the prospective study were enrolled through a virtual design, were aged about 18 to 100 years, and lived in 24 United States geographic areas. In the prospective study, cohorts were assigned on the basis of participant-reported clinical history obtained from a screening survey and a study questionnaire. Exposed participants had been in contact, within 2 weeks of entering the study, with a person who had a PCR-confirmed or clinician-diagnosed case of COVID-19. Mobile phlebotomists in the prospective study collected whole blood, serum and a nasopharyngeal or oropharyngeal swab from every participant. Additional blood draws and questionnaires over an approximately two-month period could optionally be provided by prospective study participants. Prospective study blood samples were shipped either frozen or at room temperature before DNA extraction. From the cysteine through the phenylalanine, the CDR3 covers 16 amino acids. Only the CDR3 DNA stays, 48 bases, in frame from base 1. As encoded in the germline V gene, CDR1 is KGHDR while CDR2 is SFDVKD. V is pruned by 3 bases and J by 5 bases, leaving 9 bases of the junction without a gene match.

This clone was counted once. Its antigen target is currently unknown. Base qualities are missing; no much larger clone stands one base away. TCRbeta CDR3 regions were amplified from genomic DNA using the immunoSEQ Assay, a bias-controlled multiplex PCR. In the authors' own workflow: The number of nucleated cells in each sample was estimated by amplification of reference gene primers within the assay. To quantify the absolute abundance of each unique TCRbeta CDR3 rearrangement, sequence reads were collapsed and filtered. For each sample, productive Simpson clonality was calculated as the square root of Simpson's diversity index across productive rearrangements. TCRdb retrieved this table from immuneACCESS and kept in-frame rearrangements only. Not all clones are present; in checked studies, unresolved V genes account for under half, and no reason is known for the remainder. V and J calls plus clone size are reproduced from that table; the DNA served to infer D and trimming. This sample has 210,000 or so clones in its table, and approximately 89% of those were observed once. Together, the top ten hold roughly 3.7% of the sample.

The receptor's source is a woman between 25 and 40 years old who had been exposed to COVID-19. The chain couples TRBV24-1 to TRBJ1-5; 7 central nucleotides agree with TRBD1. Sequenced material: PBMCs or T cells enriched from blood (not recorded which). The nucleotide sequence reads TGTGCCACCAGTGATCACCTAGACAGGGTGGATCAGCCCCAGCATTTT. Its protein reads: CATSDHLDRVDQPQHF.